The subject of this entry is one T cell receptor (beta chain). The target antigen is unknown. The data are from a study of T cell responses to AZD1222 COVID-19 vaccine. Measured with immunoSEQ multiplex PCR; TCRdb has only the in-frame clones, and not every one. The data hold roughly 130,000 clones, with roughly 87% observed a single time. Study-level results: White British people made up most donors, females outnumbered males, and clonal diversity was possibly underestimated.

The sequencing here drew on peripheral blood, taken on day 0 of AZD1222 vaccination. The source of this sequence is an adult in good health.

In DNA, the CDR3 is TGTGCCAGCAGCCCCCTCCCCCGGGATCCTAATTCACCCCTCCACTTT. The encoded protein is CASSPLPRDPNSPLHF. This chain joins TRBV21-1 and TRBJ1-6. TRBV21-1 is described as a pseudogene. This CDR3 has 16 amino acids.